Below are 19 T cell receptor beta chains sequenced from a single sample in a study of T-cell reconstitution after alpha-beta-depleted transplantation in children. Library preparation (for TCRbeta) was performed with unique molecular identifiers. TCRdb recomputed calls from the PCR reads with MiXCR, one row per CDR3 protein. The repertoire holds just over 950,000 distinct CDR3 sequences, roughly 29% seen once, with roughly 30% in the top ten. The starting material was PBMCs, mostly from graft donor cells, obtained 360 days after TCRalphabeta/CD19-depleted stem cell transplant. The receptors derive from a boy less than two years old who had a stem cell transplant for SCID, so the T cells may come from the graft donor.

This chain joins TRBV7-2 and TRBJ1-3; a possible D gene is TRBD1 (5 bases). Between the trimmed V and J ends, which lost 2 bases and 8 bases, there was a span of 16 bases. The germline gives CDR1 SGHTA, CDR2 FQGNSA. This CDR3 is built from 15 residues. CDR3: CASSLRGPQGDTIYF. The CDR3 DNA is TGTGCCAGCAGCTTAAGGGGACCACAAGGGGACACCATATATTTT.

The rearrangement links TRBV27 to TRBJ2-3, with a possible D match to TRBD2 (5 bases). This CDR3 region has 14 residues. Trimming cost V 7 bases and J 5 bases, with 16 bases left between them. Germline loops: CDR1 MNHEY, CDR2 SMNVEV (reference sequence). This CDR3 is CASTQTPGGDTQYF. The CDR3 bases are TGTGCCAGCACCCAGACCCCAGGAGGAGATACGCAGTATTTT.

This clonotype was detected many times. The V call is TRBV3-1, the J call TRBJ1-2; no clear D gene. CDR3 size: 16 residues. With 1 base removed from V and 4 bases from J, the gap between germline ends came to 16 bases. Germline CDR1 LGHDT, CDR2 YNNKEL (reference sequence). Here the CDR3 DNA reads TGTGCCAGCAGCCAAGTGGGATCAGCCACCGTCTATGGCTACACCTTC. Protein product: CASSQVGSATVYGYTF. Together with reference TRBV3-1 and TRBJ1-2, the CDR3 gives the full variable domain: DTAVSQTPKYLVTQMGNDKSIKCEQNLGHDTMYWYKQDSKKFLKIMFSYNNKELIINETVPNRFSPKSPDKAHLNLHINSLELGDSAVYFCASSQVGSATVYGYTFGSGTRLTVV.

This clonotype was picked up a small number of times. This chain connects TRBV6-1 to TRBJ1-2; 8 positions agree with TRBD1. The CDR3 extends over 15 amino acids. Germline V CDR1 and CDR2: MNHNS, SASEGT. After removal of 6 bases from V and 0 bases from J, the junction contained 6 bases not matched to a gene. The CDR3 nucleotides are TGTGCCAGCAGCGACGACAGGGGCGCTAACTATGGCTACACCTTC. It is translated as CASSDDRGANYGYTF.

This clonotype came up a few times. The chain joins TRBV3-1 to TRBJ1-5; the D gene is possibly TRBD1 (5 bases). Germline V gene data show CDR1 as LGHDT and CDR2 as YNNKEL (reference sequence). V was pared by 1 base and J by 4 bases, with 11 bases between. This CDR3 contains 15 residues. The CDR3 coding sequence is TGTGCCAGCAGCCAAGGAGGGACGTTTAATCAGCCCCAGCATTTT. Amino acids: CASSQGGTFNQPQHF. The full variable domain, rest sourced from reference TRBV3-1 and TRBJ1-5, is DTAVSQTPKYLVTQMGNDKSIKCEQNLGHDTMYWYKQDSKKFLKIMFSYNNKELIINETVPNRFSPKSPDKAHLNLHINSLELGDSAVYFCASSQGGTFNQPQHFGDGTRLSIL.

This sequence joins TRBV12-3 or TRBV12-4 and TRBJ1-2; TRBD1 agrees at 9 bases. With V trimmed by 4 bases and J by 5 bases, 8 bases remained unmatched. The CDR3 covers 15 residues. The CDR3 sequence is CASSWLRDREYGYTF. CDR3 sequence (DNA): TGTGCCAGCAGTTGGCTGAGGGACAGGGAATATGGCTACACCTTC.

The V call is TRBV5-1, the J call TRBJ2-5; a possible D gene is TRBD1 (6 bases). The CDR3 extends over 13 amino acids. The germline CDR1 and CDR2 sequences are SGHRS and YFSETQ. Deletions cut 4 bases from V and 3 bases from J, with 10 bases between. The CDR3 reads CASSNGQKETQYF. Written as DNA, the CDR3 is TGCGCCAGCAGCAACGGACAGAAAGAGACCCAGTACTTC.

This chain uses TRBV9 with TRBJ2-1, with D perhaps TRBD2 (6 bases). Germline V gene data show CDR1 as SGDLS and CDR2 as YYNGEE. V was trimmed by 4 bases and J by 4 bases, leaving 18 bases between them. This CDR3 has 16 amino acids. This CDR3 is CASSPRTTRGYNEQFF. DNA for the CDR3: TGTGCCAGCAGCCCCCGGACTACCCGGGGTTACAATGAGCAGTTCTTC.

This rearrangement joins TRBV5-1 to TRBJ2-5, with D perhaps matching TRBD1 (6 bases). The ends were cut back, 4 bases at V and 2 bases at J, with 18 bases in the middle. CDR3 length equals 16 residues. Germline V gives CDR1 SGHRS, CDR2 YFSETQ. This chain's CDR3 is CASSQLRGNTQETQYF. The CDR3 nucleotides are TGCGCCAGCAGCCAACTCAGGGGCAACACACAAGAGACCCAGTACTTC.

V usage is TRBV4-3 and J usage is TRBJ1-2; D is ambiguous. The germline gives CDR1 LGHNA, CDR2 YSLEER. The CDR3 is made up of 17 amino acids. V dropped 0 bases and J dropped 0 bases, with 14 bases sitting between them. The CDR3 nucleotides are TGCGCCAGCAGCCAAGAATGGGCCAGATTGACTAACTATGGCTACACCTTC. Amino acids: CASSQEWARLTNYGYTF.

This clonotype showed up just a few times. The chain links TRBV5-1 to TRBJ2-1; TRBD2 is a possible D gene (6 bases). Germline CDR1 and CDR2: SGHRS and YFSETQ. This CDR3 is 14 amino acids long. Trimming took 0 bases from V and 6 from J, leaving 10 bases between them. CDR3: CASSLVGGSNEQFF. The CDR3 nucleotides read TGCGCCAGCAGCTTGGTGGGAGGAAGCAATGAGCAGTTCTTC. Full variable domain (remainder filled in from reference TRBV5-1 and TRBJ2-1): KAGVTQTPRYLIKTRGQQVTLSCSPISGHRSVSWYQQTPGQGLQFLFEYFSETQRNKGNFPGRFSGRQFSNSRSEMNVSTLELGDSALYLCASSLVGGSNEQFFGPGTRLTVL.

This clonotype was seen a few times. This CDR3 is CASSRVGLAGEQFF. CDR3 sequence (DNA): TGTGCCAGCAGCCGGGTGGGGCTAGCGGGGGAGCAGTTCTTC. This chain links TRBV7-2 with TRBJ2-1, with TRBD2 matching 9 bases. The V gene end was trimmed by 5 bases and the J gene end by 10 bases; junction bases not matched to a gene: 9. The CDR3 has 14 residues. In germline, CDR1 is SGHTA, CDR2 FQGNSA.

This clonotype was picked up a small number of times. This rearrangement joins TRBV6-2 or TRBV6-3 to TRBJ1-5, with D hard to call. CDR3 size: 15 residues. The germline CDR1 and CDR2 sequences are MNHEY and SVGEGT. Trimming took 0 bases from V and 0 from J, leaving 6 bases between them. The CDR3 region is CASSYSRHSNQPQHF. The CDR3 region has the DNA TGTGCCAGCAGTTACTCGCGGCATAGCAATCAGCCCCAGCATTTT.

This clonotype occurred many times. This chain uses TRBV28 with TRBJ1-5; D ambiguous. V lost 2 bases and J lost 4, with 9 bases in between. Germline values: CDR1 MDHEN, CDR2 SYDVKM. CDR3 length: 14 residues. CDR3 protein: CASSLPRSNQPQHF. Here the CDR3 DNA reads TGTGCCAGCAGTTTACCGCGTTCTAATCAGCCCCAGCATTTT.

In its sample, this clonotype was seen many times. This chain connects TRBV20-1 to TRBJ2-7, with 10 bases matching TRBD2. V dropped 6 bases and J dropped 3; count of bases not matched to a gene: 11. Per the germline V gene, CDR1 is DFQATT and CDR2 is SNEGSKA (reference sequence). There are 15 residues in the CDR3. CDR3 DNA: TGCAGTGCCCAACCCACTAGCGGGGATTTCTACGAGCAGTACTTC. Translating it yields CSAQPTSGDFYEQYF.

V gene TRBV25-1 combines with J gene TRBJ2-5, with TRBD1 matching over 7 bases. Germline V lookup: CDR1 MGHDK, CDR2 SYGVNS. The CDR3 has 18 residues. J was trimmed by 5 bases and V by 4 bases; bases with no gene match: 19. DNA for the CDR3: TGTGCCAGCAGTGCTCGATGGACCTGGGACAGCGACGGGGAGACCCAGTACTTC. This sequence encodes CASSARWTWDSDGETQYF. Using reference TRBV25-1 and TRBJ2-5 for the parts outside the CDR3, the full variable domain is EADIYQTPRYLVIGTGKKITLECSQTMGHDKMYWYQQDPGMELHLIHYSYGVNSTEKGDLSSESTVSRIRTEHFPLTLESARPSHTSQYLCASSARWTWDSDGETQYFGPGTRLLVL.

There are a few counts of this clonotype. This rearrangement joins TRBV12-3 or TRBV12-4 to TRBJ1-3; D remains unclear. The CDR3 runs 15 residues. The ends were cut back, 3 bases at V and 0 bases at J, with 9 bases in the middle. In nucleotides, the CDR3 is TGTGCCAGCAGTTTCGGCGCAAACTCTGGAAACACCATATATTTT. It yields the protein CASSFGANSGNTIYF.

This chain joins TRBV5-1 and TRBJ2-3, with no clear D. V lost 7 bases, J lost 6 bases, and 12 bases lay in between. CDR3 length: 12 amino acids. CDR1 and CDR2 from the germline V gene are SGHRS and YFSETQ. The chain's CDR3 is CASSRGFDTQYF. CDR3 DNA: TGCGCCAGCTCGAGAGGCTTCGATACGCAGTATTTT.

Only a few counts were recorded for this clonotype. The gene calls are TRBV20-1 and TRBJ2-3; no definite D call. This CDR3 region has 11 residues. The germline V and J ends were trimmed by 3 bases and 2 bases, with 3 bases remaining between them. Germline V gives CDR1 DFQATT, CDR2 SNEGSKA (reference sequence). Here the CDR3 reads CSASHTDTQYF. CDR3 coding DNA: TGCAGTGCTAGTCACACAGATACGCAGTATTTT.